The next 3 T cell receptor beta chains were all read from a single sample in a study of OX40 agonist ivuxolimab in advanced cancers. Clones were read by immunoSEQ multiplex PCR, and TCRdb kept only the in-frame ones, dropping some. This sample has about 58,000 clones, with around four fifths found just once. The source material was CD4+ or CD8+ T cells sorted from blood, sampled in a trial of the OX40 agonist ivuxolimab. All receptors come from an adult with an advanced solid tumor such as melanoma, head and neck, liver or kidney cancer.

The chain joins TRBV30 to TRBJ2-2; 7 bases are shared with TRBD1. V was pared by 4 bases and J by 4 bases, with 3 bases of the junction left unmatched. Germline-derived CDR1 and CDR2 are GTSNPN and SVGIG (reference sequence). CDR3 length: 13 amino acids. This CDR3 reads CAWMGQSTGELFF. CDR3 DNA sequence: TGTGCCTGGATGGGACAGTCCACCGGGGAGCTGTTTTTT.

The CDR3 DNA is TGTGCCAGCGGTCTGACAGGACCCTACGAGCAGTACTTC. Translating gives CASGLTGPYEQYF. The chain combines TRBV6-1 with TRBJ2-7; D may be TRBD1 (6 bases). V lost 8 bases and J lost 2, with 13 bases in between. Germline V gene data show CDR1 as MNHNS and CDR2 as SASEGT. There are 13 residues in the CDR3.

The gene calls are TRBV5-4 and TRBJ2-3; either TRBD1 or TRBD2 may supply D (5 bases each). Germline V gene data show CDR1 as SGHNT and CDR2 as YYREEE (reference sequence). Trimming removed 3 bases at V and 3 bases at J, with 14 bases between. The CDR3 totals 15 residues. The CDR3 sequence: CASSSPGTVTDTQYF. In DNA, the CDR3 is TGTGCCAGCAGCTCCCCAGGGACGGTGACAGATACGCAGTATTTT.